This T cell receptor (beta chain) is from a study of T cells in Graves' hyperthyroidism and ophthalmopathy. Study-wide context: Peripheral blood was collected at initial diagnosis, before any treatment.

Germline CDR1 is MGHRA and CDR2 is YSYEKL. The CDR3 is 14 residues long. Trimming took 2 bases from V and 1 from J, leaving 8 bases between them. Amplification targeted TCR beta CDR3 regions from RNA transcripts. Researchers ran a first-round RT-PCR on the TCR CDR3 using the HTBI primer set. TCRdb recomputed calls from the multiplex PCR reads with MiXCR, one row per CDR3 protein. Among roughly 700,000 distinct CDR3 sequences listed, about 14% were seen once. General study results and limits: The model's output predicted ophthalmopathy at a median of roughly 6.9 months prior to onset. Among thyroid clonotypes expanded above 0.001, most also appeared in blood.

On this clonotype: Antigen unknown.

This TCR derives from a woman aged 18-29 years with Graves' hyperthyroidism. The chain has TRBV4-1 and TRBJ1-1; D ambiguous. Sequenced: blood. The CDR3 sequence: CASSQLMKNTEAFF. In nucleotides, the CDR3 is TGCGCCAGCAGCCAATTGATGAAGAACACTGAAGCTTTCTTT.